This is a list of T cell receptor beta chains from one sample in a study of beta chain features in type 1 diabetes. Sequencing used immunoSEQ multiplex PCR; TCRdb keeps in-frame clones, though not all of them. The sample includes hundreds of thousands of clones, roughly a sixth of them seen just once. The sample comprised naive CD4+ T cells from blood. Receptors were obtained from a man aged 18 to 30 in good health. The CDR3 runs from the conserved cysteine through the conserved F or W. A D gene is named only where the DNA matches it firmly. Expanded clones get a size class; other rows say once, few or many, or leave the size out.

.	.	TRBJ1-1	TRBV28	CASSAGGTSTEAFF	TGTGCCAGCAGTGCGGGGGGGACAAGCACTGAAGCTTTCTTT
.	.	TRBJ2-1	TRBV9	CASSDNGQLLNEQFF	TGTGCCAGCAGCGACAACGGACAGCTCCTCAATGAGCAGTTCTTC
.	few	TRBJ2-5	TRBV5-4	CASKREIEETQYF	TGTGCCAGCAAGAGGGAAATAGAAGAGACCCAGTACTTC
TRBD1	.	TRBJ2-7	TRBV5-1	CASGDRGYYEQYF	TGCGCCAGCGGCGACAGGGGTTACTACGAGCAGTACTTC
.	few	TRBJ1-6	TRBV20-1	CSASGDSPLHF	TGCAGTGCTAGCGGGGATTCACCCCTCCACTTT
.	.	TRBJ1-5	TRBV18	CASSPGEYSNQPQHF	TGTGCCAGCTCACCAGGGGAGTATAGCAATCAGCCCCAGCATTTT
.	.	TRBJ2-2	TRBV2	CASSEPVRGNTGELFF	TGTGCCAGCAGTGAACCGGTCAGGGGGAACACCGGGGAGCTGTTTTTT
.	.	TRBJ2-6	TRBV18	CASSPQSSGANVLTF	TGTGCCAGCTCACCGCAGAGCTCTGGGGCCAACGTCCTGACTTTC
TRBD1	.	TRBJ1-4	TRBV27	CASWGQGANEKLFF	TGTGCCAGCTGGGGACAGGGGGCGAATGAAAAACTGTTTTTT
.	few	TRBJ2-7	TRBV5-1	CASSLWTGPAYEQYF	TGCGCCAGCAGCTTGTGGACGGGACCCGCCTACGAGCAGTACTTC
TRBD1	.	TRBJ2-7	TRBV9	CASSVGSGTGGSYEQYF	TGTGCCAGCAGCGTAGGTTCCGGGACAGGGGGTTCCTACGAGCAGTACTTC
.	few	TRBJ2-6	TRBV14	CASSLFFGSSGANVLTF	TGTGCCAGCAGCCTCTTCTTCGGGAGCTCTGGGGCCAACGTCCTGACTTTC
TRBD1	.	TRBJ2-5	TRBV19	CASSIMGQFQETQYF	TGTGCCAGTAGTATTATGGGACAGTTCCAAGAGACCCAGTACTTC
.	few	TRBJ2-4	TRBV12-2	CASRLVVQGCIQYF	TGTGCAAGTCGCTTAGTTGTTCAGGGGTGCATTCAGTACTTC
.	many	TRBJ2-6	TRBV28	CATPTHSGANVLTF	TGTGCCACACCTACACACTCTGGGGCCAACGTCCTGACTTTC
TRBD1	.	TRBJ2-4	TRBV2	CASSDRDRRQNIQYF	TGTGCCAGCAGTGATCGGGACAGGAGGCAAAACATTCAGTACTTC
.	.	TRBJ2-3	TRBV30	CARSRGRTDTQYF	TGTGCCCGCTCCAGGGGGAGGACAGATACGCAGTATTTT
TRBD1	few	TRBJ1-5	TRBV28	CASSLTGGNQPQHF	TGTGCCAGCAGTTTGACAGGGGGAAATCAGCCCCAGCATTTT
.	.	TRBJ2-7	TRBV21-1	CASSKSEIPGTSSYEQYF	TGTGCCAGCAGCAAAAGTGAAATTCCCGGGACCTCGTCCTACGAGCAGTACTTC
TRBD1	.	TRBJ2-7	TRBV14	CASSRQGSYEQYF	TGTGCCAGCAGCCGACAGGGGTCCTACGAGCAGTACTTC
.	.	TRBJ2-5	TRBV7-9	CASSFGGSGTQYF	TGTGCCAGCAGCTTCGGAGGGTCGGGGACCCAGTACTTC
.	few	TRBJ1-1	TRBV7-3	CASSSGRGTEAFF	TGTGCCAGCAGTTCAGGGCGAGGGACTGAAGCTTTCTTT
.	few	TRBJ1-2	TRBV28	CASSLGTETYGYTF	TGTGCCAGCAGTTTAGGGACGGAAACCTATGGCTACACCTTC
TRBD2	few	TRBJ2-1	TRBV28	CASSRVSGTSFIGYEQFF	TGTGCCAGCAGCCGTGTTTCCGGGACTAGTTTTATCGGGTATGAGCAGTTCTTC
.	few	TRBJ1-2	TRBV11-2	CASSDQTAGKRYGYTF	TGTGCCAGCAGTGACCAGACAGCGGGTAAACGTTATGGCTACACCTTC
.	.	TRBJ1-4	TRBV28	CATDRGGEKLFF	TGTGCCACCGACCGCGGGGGGGAAAAACTGTTTTTT